The source of this T cell receptor (beta chain) is a study of blood T cell repertoires in COVID-19. Assay: immunoSEQ multiplex PCR; the TCRdb copy retains only in-frame clones and omits some. The data show approximately 170,000 clones, around 79% seen once. V was trimmed by 4 bases and J by 7 bases, leaving 16 bases between them. CDR3 size: 15 residues. CDR1 MNHGY and CDR2 SVAAGI come from the germline V gene. The receptor comes from a woman in her seventies in a cohort exposed to, infected with or recovered from COVID-19 (not recorded which). The chain employs TRBV6-9 and TRBJ1-4, with TRBD1 as a possible D gene (5 bases). Sequencing was performed on PBMCs or T cells enriched from blood (not recorded which). The CDR3, as DNA: TGTGCCAGCAGTTCGGCGGGACCTGGGGGTGAAAAACTGTTTTTT. This sequence encodes CASSSAGPGGEKLFF.